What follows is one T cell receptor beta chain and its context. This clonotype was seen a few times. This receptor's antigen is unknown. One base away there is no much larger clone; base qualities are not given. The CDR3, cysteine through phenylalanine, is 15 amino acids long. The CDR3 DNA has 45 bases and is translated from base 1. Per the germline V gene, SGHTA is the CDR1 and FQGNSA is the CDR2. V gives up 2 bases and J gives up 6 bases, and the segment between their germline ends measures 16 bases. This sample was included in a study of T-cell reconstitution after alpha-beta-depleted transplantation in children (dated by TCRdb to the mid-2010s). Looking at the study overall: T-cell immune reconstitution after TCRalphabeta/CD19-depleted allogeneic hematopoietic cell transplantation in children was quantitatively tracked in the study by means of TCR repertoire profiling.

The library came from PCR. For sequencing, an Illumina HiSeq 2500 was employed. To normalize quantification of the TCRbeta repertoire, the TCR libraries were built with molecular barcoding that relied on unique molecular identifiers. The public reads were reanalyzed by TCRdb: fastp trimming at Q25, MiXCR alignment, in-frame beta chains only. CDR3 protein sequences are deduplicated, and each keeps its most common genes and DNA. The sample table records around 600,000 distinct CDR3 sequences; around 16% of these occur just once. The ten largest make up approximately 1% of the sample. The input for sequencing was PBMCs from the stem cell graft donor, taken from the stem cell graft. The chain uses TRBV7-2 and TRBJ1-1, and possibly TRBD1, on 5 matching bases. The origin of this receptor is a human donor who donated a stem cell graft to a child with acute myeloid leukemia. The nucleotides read TGTGCCAGCAGCTTAATGCGAGGGGCCGCCGCTGAAGCTTTCTTT. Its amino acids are CASSLMRGAAAEAFF.